The rows below give T cell receptor beta chains drawn from one sample of a study of blood T cell repertoires in COVID-19. Sequenced by immunoSEQ multiplex PCR; TCRdb stores in-frame clones only, minus some. The sample consists of about 24,000 clones, approximately 68% of them appearing once. Source material: peripheral blood. These receptors were obtained from a woman older than 75 with acute or convalescent COVID-19. Each CDR3 is given with its conserved first and last residue. The D gene is left open where the match is weak. Clone size is given for some rows only: seen once, a few or many times, or a class if the clone is expanded.

d_gene,v_gene,abundance,j_gene,CDR3nt,CDR3aa
NA,TRBV1,NA,TRBJ2-3,TGCACCAGCAGCCCTACTAGCGGGGGGGCCAAGGATACGCAGTATTTT,CTSSPTSGGAKDTQYF
TRBD1,TRBV2,NA,TRBJ1-5,TGTGCCAGCAGCGGCGACAGGGGGAGAGGGCAGCCCCAGCATTTT,CASSGDRGRGQPQHF
TRBD1,TRBV29-1,NA,TRBJ2-7,TGCAGCGAGAAACTCCTCGGACAGGGCTACGAGCAGTACTTC,CSEKLLGQGYEQYF
TRBD2,TRBV28,many,TRBJ2-4,TGTGCCAGCAGTTTAGGCGGGGGGGGGCCCCAAAACATTCAGTACTTC,CASSLGGGGPQNIQYF
NA,TRBV7-8,few,TRBJ2-2,TGTGCCAGCAGCTTAAGTGGGAGTGGCACCGGGGAGCTGTTTTTT,CASSLSGSGTGELFF
TRBD1,TRBV6-5,NA,TRBJ1-2,TGTGCCAGCAGCCCGACAGGGGGGTCTCTCTATGGCTACACCTTC,CASSPTGGSLYGYTF
TRBD2,TRBV2,NA,TRBJ2-2,TGTGCCAGCGACTTTGGCGGGAGATTAACCGGGGAGCTGTTTTTT,CASDFGGRLTGELFF
NA,TRBV30,few,TRBJ1-6,TGTGCTGTGGGGGGGAGGAGCTCCTATAATTCACCCCTCCACTTT,CAVGGRSSYNSPLHF
TRBD1,TRBV19,NA,TRBJ2-3,TGTGCCAGTCGGCAGGGGGGCACAGATACGCAGTATTTT,CASRQGGTDTQYF
NA,TRBV7-6,NA,TRBJ2-7,TGTGCCAGCAGCTTATCGCACAATTATTACGAGCAGTACTTC,CASSLSHNYYEQYF
NA,TRBV5-1,NA,TRBJ2-7,TGCGCCAGCAGTGGGGGCAGTTCTTACGAGCAGTACTTC,CASSGGSSYEQYF
TRBD2,TRBV2,NA,TRBJ2-7,TGTGCCAGCAGACCCTTTTCACTAGCGGGAAGAGCAGAGAACTACGAGCAGTACTTC,CASRPFSLAGRAENYEQYF
NA,TRBV6-5,NA,TRBJ1-2,TGTGCCAGCAGTTACCCAACAGGGACGGGCTACACCTTC,CASSYPTGTGYTF
NA,TRBV4-3,NA,TRBJ2-3,TGCGCCAGCAGCCCCGGAGGGACCTATACGCAGTATTTT,CASSPGGTYTQYF
TRBD1,TRBV30,few,TRBJ2-4,TGTGCCTGGACCTCGGGACAGGGGGGCATTCAGTACTTC,CAWTSGQGGIQYF
TRBD1,TRBV19,NA,TRBJ1-5,TGTGCCAGTAGTCATACAGGGGGATTTCAGCCCCAGCATTTT,CASSHTGGFQPQHF
TRBD1,TRBV27,NA,TRBJ1-2,TGTGCCAGCAGTCTTGACAGGGACTATGGCTACACCTTC,CASSLDRDYGYTF
NA,TRBV2,once,TRBJ2-2,TGTGCCAGCAGGGAGACGCCCGCGAACACCGGGGAGCTGTTTTTT,CASRETPANTGELFF
NA,TRBV10-3,few,TRBJ2-7,TGTGCCATCGGGGAACAGGGAGAGCAGTACTTC,CAIGEQGEQYF
NA,TRBV19,few,TRBJ2-1,TGTGCCAGTAGTATAACCGGCGGCTCCTACAATGAGCAGTTCTTC,CASSITGGSYNEQFF
NA,TRBV10-3,few,TRBJ1-6,TGTGCCTCCAGGGGCTCCTATAATTCACCCCTCCACTTT,CASRGSYNSPLHF
NA,TRBV4-2,NA,TRBJ1-1,TGTGCCAGCAGCCAAGGACCTCTGGACAGTTTCACTGAAGCTTTCTTT,CASSQGPLDSFTEAFF
TRBD1,TRBV6-1,NA,TRBJ1-5,TGTGCCAGCAGTGAGACAGGGCCCCCCAATCAGCCCCAGCATTTT,CASSETGPPNQPQHF
TRBD1,TRBV7-9,once,TRBJ2-7,TGTGCCAGCAGCTTAGCGATAGGGACAGGCTCCGAGCAGTACTTC,CASSLAIGTGSEQYF
TRBD1,TRBV11-2,NA,TRBJ1-3,TGTGCCAGCAGCTGGACAGGCCGGGGGAACACCATATATTTT,CASSWTGRGNTIYF
TRBD2,TRBV5-1,NA,TRBJ2-7,TGCGCCAGCAACAGACTAGCGGGAGAAGGGGAGCAGTACTTC,CASNRLAGEGEQYF
TRBD2,TRBV18,NA,TRBJ2-3,TGTGCCAGCTCTCAGGGACTAGCGGAGGGGGCAGATACGCAGTATTTT,CASSQGLAEGADTQYF
NA,TRBV3-1/TRBV3-2,once,TRBJ2-7,TGTGCCAGCAGCCGTCCCGGCAGGGGTACCTACGAGCAGTACTTC,CASSRPGRGTYEQYF
TRBD2,TRBV6-2/TRBV6-3,NA,TRBJ2-7,TGTGCCAGCAGCCACGTGGCGGGAGACTCCTACGAGCAGTACTTC,CASSHVAGDSYEQYF
NA,TRBV14,once,TRBJ1-2,TGTGCCAGCAGCCAAGTCTCGGGCAGGGGATCCTATGGCTACACCTTC,CASSQVSGRGSYGYTF
TRBD2,TRBV19,NA,TRBJ2-7,TGTGCCAGTAGTGCGGCTAGCGGGTACGAGCAGTACTTC,CASSAASGYEQYF
TRBD1,TRBV5-1,many,TRBJ1-6,TGCGCCAGCAGCTCCAACCCCGGGACAGGGGGAAGGTCACCCCTCCACTTT,CASSSNPGTGGRSPLHF
TRBD1,TRBV12-3/TRBV12-4,NA,TRBJ2-1,TGTGCCAGCAGTTTAACAGGGGGTGAGCAGTTCTTC,CASSLTGGEQFF
TRBD1,TRBV5-1,NA,TRBJ2-7,TGCGCCAGCAGCGTACAGGGGAGTTACGAGCAGTACTTC,CASSVQGSYEQYF
NA,TRBV5-1,NA,TRBJ2-2,TGCGCCAGCAGCCGAGACTGGTCCACCGGGGAGCTGTTTTTT,CASSRDWSTGELFF